One and the same sample provided the 7 T cell receptor beta chains below, sequenced in a study of regulatory T cells in long-lasting Graves disease (dated by TCRdb to about 2021). Libraries were made using multiplex PCR. Sequenced using an Illumina HiSeq 4000. TCR beta libraries were built with iRepertoire HTBI primers and Arm-PCR amplification of CDR3 regions. TCRdb handled the public reads itself, with Q25 trimming in fastp and clone calling in MiXCR, and kept productive beta chains. CDR3 protein sequences are deduplicated, and each keeps its most common genes and DNA. Within this sample are 350,000 to 450,000 distinct CDR3 sequences, with more than 20% of them counted one time only. Jointly, the top ten make up approximately 27% of the sample. The sample's time point label, in plain terms: persistent/refractory GD, antithyroid drugs over 5 years with positive TRAb. For both TCR sequencing and RNA sequencing, RNA was extracted from PBMCs in TRIzol.

Sequencing was performed on peripheral blood mononuclear cells (PBMCs), taken when the disease was refractory, from a patient treated with antithyroid drugs. The receptors originated from a woman aged 40-49 years with Graves disease. Donor details come from another sample of the same person, matched by shared clones.

The chain combines TRBV6-1 with TRBJ1-3; D is possibly TRBD1 (6 bases). Per germline, CDR1 MNHNS and CDR2 SASEGT. The ends were cut back, 6 bases at V and 0 bases at J, with 12 bases in the middle. CDR3 size: 15 residues. This chain's CDR3 is CASRRTAASGNTIYF. The CDR3 nucleotides read TGTGCCAGCAGGAGGACAGCGGCCTCTGGAAACACCATATATTTT.

V usage is TRBV20-1 and J usage is TRBJ1-5; a weak D match, TRBD1 (5 bases). The CDR3 is 15 amino acids. V lost 3 bases, J lost 0 bases, and 12 bases lay in between. CDR1 DFQATT and CDR2 SNEGSKA come from the germline V gene (reference sequence). CDR3 sequence reads: CSASKTEYSNQPQHF. CDR3 sequence (DNA): TGCAGTGCTAGTAAGACAGAGTATAGCAATCAGCCCCAGCATTTT.

The chain uses TRBV2 and TRBJ2-1; 8 bases map to TRBD1. This CDR3 has 14 residues. CDR1 and CDR2 (germline): SNHLY, FYNNEI. V shed 6 bases, J shed 4 bases, and the junction held 5 bases outside the gene matches. CDR3: CASSGQGLYNEQFF. The CDR3 DNA sequence: TGTGCCAGCAGCGGACAGGGCCTTTACAATGAGCAGTTCTTC.

This clonotype turned up a few times. The genes are TRBV15 and TRBJ1-3, with unresolved D. The germline V gene has CDR1 LNHNV and CDR2 YYDKDF (reference sequence). V was cut by 2 bases and J by 4 bases, with 15 bases left in between. There are 16 residues in the CDR3. CDR3 region: CATSRLSPGSGNTIYF. Here the CDR3 DNA reads TGTGCCACCAGCAGACTTAGTCCGGGGTCCGGAAACACCATATATTTT.

This chain joins TRBV5-1 and TRBJ1-5; 7 bases are shared with TRBD1. CDR1 is SGHRS and CDR2 is YFSETQ in the germline V gene. V trimming: 4 bases; J trimming: 3 bases; junction bases outside the gene matches: 10. The CDR3 is 16 residues long. The CDR3, as DNA: TGCGCCAGCAGCCCCGACCCAGGGGGAAACAATCAGCCCCAGCATTTT. It encodes CASSPDPGGNNQPQHF.

This clonotype was detected many times. This chain uses TRBV28 with TRBJ2-5, with 9 bases fitting TRBD1. V shed 5 bases and J 4 bases; nucleotides not matched to a gene: 5. The CDR3 has 14 residues. Germline-derived CDR1 and CDR2 are MDHEN and SYDVKM. The CDR3 here is CASSKGQGGETQYF. In DNA, the CDR3 is TGTGCCAGCAGTAAGGGACAGGGAGGAGAGACCCAGTACTTC.

This clonotype has only a few counts. The rearrangement uses TRBV20-1 and TRBJ1-1; 9 positions agree with TRBD1. The CDR3 runs 12 residues. Germline V gene sequence: CDR1 DFQATT, CDR2 SNEGSKA (reference sequence). V trimming: 6 bases; J trimming: 8 bases; junction bases outside the gene matches: 7. CDR3 region: CSAVKTGGEAFF. The DNA for the CDR3 is TGCAGTGCCGTAAAAACAGGGGGCGAAGCTTTCTTT.